This T cell receptor beta chain was profiled in a study of CD8+ T cells in alopecia areata. In the study overall: Patients in the treated group were given tofacitinib by mouth, 5 to 10 mg twice a day.

The CDR3 length is 13 residues. Trimming took off 4 bases at V and 5 bases at J, with 9 bases between the two ends. Per germline, CDR1 MNHEY and CDR2 SVGAGI. Lesional scalp tissue (obtained by punch biopsy) and peripheral blood were collected from alopecia areata patients. The researchers isolated CD4+ and CD8+ T cells from PBMCs by sorting. After isolation, RNA underwent reverse transcription to generate cDNA as the sequencing template. Clones were read by immunoSEQ multiplex PCR, and TCRdb kept only the in-frame ones, dropping some. The profile shows 120,000 to 150,000 clones, 47% of them singletons. This clone was counted a few times. Its antigen is still unknown. Study-level findings and limits: Relative to normal scalp, lesional scalp, especially alopecia totalis/universalis, showed higher clonality.

The chain uses TRBV6-5 and TRBJ1-5, with D possibly being TRBD1 (5 bases). Sequencing used CD4+ T cells sorted from blood. This receptor was obtained from a human donor with alopecia areata. The CDR3 nucleotides are TGTGCCAGCAGTTTGCAGGGAGATCAGCCCCAGCATTTT. It encodes CASSLQGDQPQHF.